The rows below give T cell receptor beta chains drawn from one sample of a study of T cell responses to AZD1222 COVID-19 vaccine. The assay was immunoSEQ multiplex PCR, and TCRdb's table has in-frame clones only and misses some. The sample carries 140,000 to 150,000 clones, over 75% recorded once. Sequencing used peripheral blood, obtained on day 0 of AZD1222 vaccination. The receptors shown here come from an adult in good health. The CDR3 runs from the conserved cysteine through the conserved F or W. The D gene is left open where the match is weak. The size field is filled for only some rows; it gives once, few, many or a size class.

V	J	size	D	DNA	CDR3
TRBV6-5	TRBJ1-4	NA	NA	TGTGCCAGCAGTTCCAGAGGGCAGATTAATGAAAAACTGTTTTTT	CASSSRGQINEKLFF
TRBV6-1	TRBJ1-1	few	NA	TGTGCCAGCAGTGAAGTCAGGGAAGCTGAAGCTTTCTTT	CASSEVREAEAFF
TRBV29-1	TRBJ1-2	NA	NA	TGCAGCGTTGGATCAGGTTCCGATGGCTACACCTTC	CSVGSGSDGYTF
TRBV28	TRBJ2-7	NA	TRBD2	TGTGCCAGCAGCACTCCTAGCGGGAGCCACGACGAGCAGTACTTC	CASSTPSGSHDEQYF
TRBV10-3	TRBJ2-7	NA	NA	TGTGCCATCAGTGGTGGGGTTCAAACTGTCTACGAGCAGTACTTC	CAISGGVQTVYEQYF
TRBV30	TRBJ2-7	NA	NA	TGTGCCTGGGCCCTTGACTTGACCCTCTACGAGCAGTACTTC	CAWALDLTLYEQYF
TRBV3-1/TRBV3-2	TRBJ2-3	NA	NA	TGTGCCAGCAGCCAAACGGACTGGACAGATACGCAGTATTTT	CASSQTDWTDTQYF
TRBV9	TRBJ1-3	once	NA	TGTGCCAGCAGCACTGGGTACGCTGGAGGAAACACCATATATTTT	CASSTGYAGGNTIYF
TRBV7-9	TRBJ1-5	NA	NA	TGTGCCAGCAGCTTAGGGAATGGGGGGCATCAGCCCCAGCATTTT	CASSLGNGGHQPQHF
TRBV5-6	TRBJ1-5	once	NA	TGTGCCAGCAGCTTGTTGGGAGGCCCTAGCAATCAGCCCCAGCATTTT	CASSLLGGPSNQPQHF
TRBV10-2	TRBJ2-1	NA	NA	TGCGCCAGCAGTGGTTCCGTTTGGGAGCAGTTCTTC	CASSGSVWEQFF
TRBV3-1/TRBV3-2	TRBJ1-2	NA	NA	TGTGCCAGCAGCCAAGGGTCGGGCTGGGATGGCTACACCTTC	CASSQGSGWDGYTF
TRBV28	TRBJ2-7	NA	NA	TGTGCCAGCAGTTTACTCCCCGCGGGACGCTCCTACGAGCAGTACTTC	CASSLLPAGRSYEQYF
TRBV30	TRBJ2-7	once	NA	TGTGCCTGGGGGCCGACAGGCATGGGCGAGCAGTACTTC	CAWGPTGMGEQYF
TRBV19	TRBJ1-5	NA	NA	TGTGCCAGTAACCGGGGGGGTAGCAATCAGCCCCAGCATTTT	CASNRGGSNQPQHF
TRBV3-1/TRBV3-2	TRBJ2-7	NA	NA	TGTGCCAGCAGCCAAGATCCAGGCAGGGGTGCCGAGCAGTACTTC	CASSQDPGRGAEQYF
TRBV6-4	TRBJ2-6	NA	TRBD1	TGTGCCAGCAGTACTACGGACAGGGGATCTGGGGCCAACGTCCTGACTTTC	CASSTTDRGSGANVLTF
TRBV5-4	TRBJ2-7	few	NA	TGTGCCAGCAGCTTAAGCTCCTACGAGCAGTACTTC	CASSLSSYEQYF
TRBV14	TRBJ2-2	NA	NA	TGTGCCAGCAAGGAGGGAGGGGAGCTGTTTTTT	CASKEGGELFF
TRBV11-2	TRBJ1-3	once	NA	TGTGCCAGCAGCCTGCAGGGGAAAGGAAACACCATATATTTT	CASSLQGKGNTIYF
TRBV7-3	TRBJ2-1	NA	NA	TGTGCCAGCAGTCGATCGAGCTCCTACAATGAGCAGTTCTTC	CASSRSSSYNEQFF
TRBV6-5	TRBJ1-2	NA	NA	TGTGCCAGCAGTTATCGGGGGGTAACTAACTATGGCTACACCTTC	CASSYRGVTNYGYTF
TRBV28	TRBJ2-7	NA	NA	TGTGCCAGCAGTGCCCTACAGGGACTATCCGAGCAGTACTTC	CASSALQGLSEQYF
TRBV9	TRBJ2-5	NA	TRBD2	TGTGCCAGCAGCGTAGGAGGCGGGAGGGCTGGTGAAGAGACCCAGTACTTC	CASSVGGGRAGEETQYF
TRBV3-1/TRBV3-2	TRBJ1-1	NA	NA	TGTGCCAGCAGCCAAACCAACCCAGGGATGGACACTGAAGCTTTCTTT	CASSQTNPGMDTEAFF
TRBV19	TRBJ2-1	NA	NA	TGTGCCAGTAGTACCTTGTTTGAGACGGGAAATCCAGAGCAGTTCTTC	CASSTLFETGNPEQFF
TRBV7-2	TRBJ2-3	NA	NA	TGTGCCAGCAGCGCCCCCCAGGGGGATACGCAGTATTTT	CASSAPQGDTQYF
TRBV7-8	TRBJ2-7	NA	NA	TGTGCCAGCAGCTTAGACCTGTTGGTGGGCGAGCAGTACTTC	CASSLDLLVGEQYF
TRBV7-2	TRBJ2-1	NA	NA	TGTGCCAGCAGCTCCCGCGGAGACAGGAGGGGCGAGCAGTTCTTC	CASSSRGDRRGEQFF
TRBV6-6	TRBJ1-1	NA	NA	TGTGCCAGCCAGGGGCCGGGAAACACTGAAGCTTTCTTT	CASQGPGNTEAFF
TRBV24-1	TRBJ2-5	NA	NA	TGTGCCACCAGTGACACAGGACGGCAAGAGACCCAGTACTTC	CATSDTGRQETQYF
TRBV29-1	TRBJ2-1	NA	NA	TGCAGCGTTCAACGGTACAATGAGCAGTTCTTC	CSVQRYNEQFF
TRBV6-4	TRBJ1-1	once	NA	TGTGCCAGCAGTGACTTGGTGGGAGGTGAAGCTTTCTTT	CASSDLVGGEAFF
TRBV9	TRBJ1-6	NA	NA	TGTGCCAGCAGCGGACTTAATTCACCCCTCCACTTT	CASSGLNSPLHF
TRBV5-1	TRBJ1-1	few	NA	TGCGCCAGCAGCGCAGGGTTCGGCACTGAAGCTTTCTTT	CASSAGFGTEAFF
TRBV19	TRBJ1-5	NA	NA	TGTGCCAGTAGTACGAGAAACAATCAGCCCCAGCATTTT	CASSTRNNQPQHF
TRBV5-1	TRBJ2-7	few	NA	TGCGCCAGCAGCCTGCTGGAATCCTACGAGCAGTACTTC	CASSLLESYEQYF
TRBV6-1	TRBJ1-1	few	NA	TGTGCCAGCAGTGAACCAGGGTCCAACACTGAAGCTTTCTTT	CASSEPGSNTEAFF
TRBV4-3	TRBJ1-1	NA	NA	TGCGCCAGCAGCCAAGACGGGGGTGGAAGGTCTGAAGCTTTCTTT	CASSQDGGGRSEAFF
TRBV28	TRBJ2-7	NA	NA	TGTGCCAGCAGTTCCTCCGCGCAGGGATTCGAGCAGTACTTC	CASSSSAQGFEQYF
TRBV6-5	TRBJ1-2	NA	TRBD1	TGTGCCAGCAGTTTAGGGGACAGGGGCTATGGCTACACCTTC	CASSLGDRGYGYTF
TRBV19	TRBJ1-3	few	NA	TGTGCCAGTAGTCCCCGAGGTAGACTAGACTCTGGAAACACCATATATTTT	CASSPRGRLDSGNTIYF